The present T cell receptor beta chain was sequenced within a study of metastatic and nonmetastatic thyroid tumors. Study-wide background: For malignant and benign thyroid patients, tumor or nodule tissue and blood were the sources whose repertoires were compared.

This CDR3 region has 16 residues. The V end was cut by 0 bases, the J end by 1 base, with 11 bases between. Germline CDR1 reads SGDLS; CDR2 reads YYNGEE. Study-level points and caveats: Benign nodules reportedly had significantly lower TCR beta diversity than malignant thyroid tumors in blood and tumor.

TCRdb reprocessed the PCR reads using MiXCR. The sample includes about 64,000 clones, 15% to 20% of them seen just once. Thyroid surgery was performed in patients who had received no treatment beforehand. There are many counts of this clone. As yet, its antigen is unknown. The sequence came from a male donor with papillary thyroid cancer or a benign thyroid nodule (not recorded which). Some clones in this sample may be carry-over from other donors' samples. Source material: blood. J is TRBJ2-1 and V is TRBV9, with D uncertain. CDR3 nucleotide sequence: TGTGCCAGCAGCGTAGGTCTCGTGGGGTCCTACAATGAGCAGTTCTTC. Residues: CASSVGLVGSYNEQFF.